A selection of T cell receptor beta chains follows, all from one sample in a study of beta chain features in type 1 diabetes. The data were produced by immunoSEQ multiplex PCR, yet TCRdb's version contains in-frame clones alone and is incomplete. The sample contains 680,000 or so clones, roughly a sixth of which appear only once. What was sequenced was naive CD4+ T cells from blood. These receptors were obtained from a man aged 18-30 years in good health. Each CDR3 is given with its conserved first and last residue. The D gene is left open where the match is weak. The size of a clone is reported for some rows only, either as once, few or many, or as a class for expanded clones.

j_call: TRBJ2-7; d_call: -; clone_size: few; v_call: TRBV28; cdr3_aa: CASRPGGRSYEQYF
j_call: TRBJ2-2; d_call: -; clone_size: once; v_call: TRBV15; cdr3_aa: CATSRDTLTGELFF
j_call: TRBJ2-7; d_call: -; clone_size: once; v_call: TRBV30; cdr3_aa: CAWTPTPGVEQYF
j_call: TRBJ1-1; d_call: -; clone_size: -; v_call: TRBV15; cdr3_aa: CATEGYTEAFF
j_call: TRBJ1-2; d_call: -; clone_size: -; v_call: TRBV18; cdr3_aa: CASSPGRQGGYGYTF
j_call: TRBJ2-4; d_call: -; clone_size: few; v_call: TRBV27; cdr3_aa: CASSPQTGAQYF
j_call: TRBJ2-1; d_call: -; clone_size: -; v_call: TRBV7-3; cdr3_aa: CASSPQNQPSYNEQFF
j_call: TRBJ2-7; d_call: -; clone_size: few; v_call: TRBV10-3; cdr3_aa: CAISSNAYEQYF
j_call: TRBJ2-7; d_call: -; clone_size: -; v_call: TRBV7-2; cdr3_aa: CASSSPGLYEQYF
j_call: TRBJ2-7; d_call: -; clone_size: few; v_call: TRBV5-6; cdr3_aa: CASSLRTLRRQYF
j_call: TRBJ2-1; d_call: TRBD2; clone_size: few; v_call: TRBV4-1; cdr3_aa: CASSRSPGGKYNEQFF
j_call: TRBJ2-3; d_call: -; clone_size: -; v_call: TRBV7-2; cdr3_aa: CASSSQNLILRSQYF
j_call: TRBJ2-3; d_call: -; clone_size: -; v_call: TRBV14; cdr3_aa: CASSLRGQSTDTQYF
j_call: TRBJ1-5; d_call: -; clone_size: few; v_call: TRBV7-9; cdr3_aa: CASSLAGGSNQPQHF
j_call: TRBJ1-1; d_call: TRBD1; clone_size: -; v_call: TRBV7-9; cdr3_aa: CASSPSGAGGNTEAFF
j_call: TRBJ2-7; d_call: -; clone_size: -; v_call: TRBV6-5; cdr3_aa: CASSYESSEQYF
j_call: TRBJ2-3; d_call: -; clone_size: -; v_call: TRBV9; cdr3_aa: CASSVEVAKDTQYF
j_call: TRBJ1-5; d_call: TRBD1; clone_size: few; v_call: TRBV7-9; cdr3_aa: CASRSGQGASNQPQHF
j_call: TRBJ2-2; d_call: -; clone_size: -; v_call: TRBV14; cdr3_aa: CASSQETSGGELFF
j_call: TRBJ1-2; d_call: TRBD1; clone_size: -; v_call: TRBV2; cdr3_aa: CASSGQGAVYGYTF
j_call: TRBJ1-6; d_call: -; clone_size: few; v_call: TRBV30; cdr3_aa: CAWSVSTVRSPLHF
j_call: -; d_call: TRBD1; clone_size: -; v_call: TRBV7-2; cdr3_aa: CASSPGQGPPYEQYF
j_call: TRBJ1-6; d_call: -; clone_size: -; v_call: TRBV6-5; cdr3_aa: CASSRLNSPLHF
j_call: TRBJ1-2; d_call: -; clone_size: -; v_call: TRBV29-1; cdr3_aa: CSVEVGGYTF
j_call: TRBJ2-1; d_call: -; clone_size: -; v_call: TRBV4-3; cdr3_aa: CASSQEARRRSSYNEQFF
j_call: TRBJ2-3; d_call: TRBD2; clone_size: few; v_call: TRBV18; cdr3_aa: CASSPDRRTSVTDTQYF
j_call: TRBJ1-2; d_call: -; clone_size: -; v_call: TRBV10-3; cdr3_aa: CASTVQGNYGYTF
j_call: TRBJ2-3; d_call: TRBD2; clone_size: few; v_call: TRBV7-3; cdr3_aa: CASSLRPSGSTDTQYF
j_call: TRBJ2-3; d_call: -; clone_size: -; v_call: TRBV18; cdr3_aa: CASSPPERDTQYF
j_call: TRBJ2-5; d_call: -; clone_size: -; v_call: TRBV18; cdr3_aa: CASSPRQETQYF
j_call: TRBJ1-3; d_call: -; clone_size: few; v_call: TRBV7-2; cdr3_aa: CASSLAGPNSGNTIYF
j_call: TRBJ2-1; d_call: -; clone_size: -; v_call: TRBV2; cdr3_aa: CASSTRGSYNEQFF
j_call: TRBJ1-5; d_call: -; clone_size: few; v_call: TRBV5-1; cdr3_aa: CASSFGGEGRQPQHF
j_call: TRBJ2-7; d_call: -; clone_size: -; v_call: TRBV28; cdr3_aa: CASSLFSGLPYEQYF
j_call: TRBJ2-7; d_call: TRBD1; clone_size: -; v_call: TRBV7-6; cdr3_aa: CASRGTGGERSYEQYF
j_call: TRBJ2-7; d_call: TRBD2; clone_size: few; v_call: TRBV5-1; cdr3_aa: CASSLLAGTSYEQYF
j_call: TRBJ2-6; d_call: -; clone_size: -; v_call: TRBV6-5; cdr3_aa: CASSYSRSGANVLTF
j_call: TRBJ1-5; d_call: -; clone_size: -; v_call: TRBV7-8; cdr3_aa: CASSLASGWDNQPQHF
j_call: TRBJ2-1; d_call: TRBD1; clone_size: few; v_call: TRBV5-1; cdr3_aa: CASSRDRGYNEQFF
j_call: TRBJ1-1; d_call: -; clone_size: -; v_call: TRBV6-5; cdr3_aa: CASSYWGHLNTEAFF
j_call: TRBJ1-3; d_call: -; clone_size: -; v_call: TRBV15; cdr3_aa: CATSKSGNTIYF
j_call: TRBJ2-2; d_call: -; clone_size: few; v_call: TRBV11-2; cdr3_aa: CASSPPRAYNTGELFF
j_call: TRBJ1-4; d_call: TRBD1; clone_size: few; v_call: TRBV18; cdr3_aa: CASSPGQGTEKLFF
j_call: TRBJ2-7; d_call: -; clone_size: -; v_call: TRBV6-5; cdr3_aa: CASSYGKLSYEQYF
j_call: TRBJ2-1; d_call: -; clone_size: -; v_call: TRBV28; cdr3_aa: CASSLDVPGLNEQFF